These 18 T cell receptor beta chains originate from one sample sequenced in a study of identical twins (TCRdb year 2016). The library was generated by 5' RACE. TCRdb names Illumina HiSeq 2000 as the instrument used. In-frame beta chains were kept once TCRdb had trimmed the public reads at Q25 with fastp and called clones with MiXCR. Records with the same CDR3 protein are collapsed into one entry carrying the most frequent genes and DNA. A total of about 290,000 distinct CDR3 sequences appear in this sample, roughly 9% of them only once. The ten largest make up roughly 6.4% of the sample. This sample was shared with a second study, whose subject was yellow fever vaccine responses in identical twins.

Sequencing was done on a sample of CD8+ T cells sorted from blood. The source of these receptors is a woman younger than 30 in good health.

The V and J genes are TRBV5-6 and TRBJ2-7; 12 bases agree with TRBD2. The CDR3 length is 16 residues. The germline V gene has CDR1 SGHDT and CDR2 YYEEEE. Trimming removed 4 bases from V and 2 bases from J; junction bases left unmatched: 7. The DNA for the CDR3 is TGTGCCAGCAGCGATAGACTAGCGGGGGCACCCTACGAGCAGTACTTC. This encodes CASSDRLAGAPYEQYF.

The chain joins TRBV7-8 to TRBJ2-5; 10 nucleotides line up with TRBD1. The CDR3 runs 16 residues. Germline V lookup: CDR1 SGHVS, CDR2 FQNEAQ. V was pared by 5 bases and J by 4 bases, with 10 bases of the junction left unmatched. DNA of the CDR3: TGTGCCAGCAGCCCCCATGGACAGGGGGGGGTAGAGACCCAGTACTTC. Its protein is CASSPHGQGGVETQYF.

This sequence joins TRBV9 and TRBJ2-7, with 10 nucleotides matching TRBD2. The CDR3 loop spans 15 amino acids. V was pared by 3 bases and J by 4 bases, with 7 bases of the junction left unmatched. Germline V gives CDR1 SGDLS, CDR2 YYNGEE. The CDR3 bases are TGTGCCAGCAGCGCTTCTAGCGGGGGAAATTACGAGCAGTACTTC. The encoded protein is CASSASSGGNYEQYF.

CDR3 sequence: CASSLRGGDYEQYF. The DNA for the CDR3 is TGTGCCAGCAGCTTAAGGGGCGGAGACTACGAGCAGTACTTC. The chain carries TRBV7-6 and TRBJ2-7; TRBD1 might be the D (5 bases). Trimming pared 2 bases from V and 3 bases from J, leaving 11 bases between. The germline V gene has CDR1 SGHVS and CDR2 FNYEAQ. This CDR3 is built from 14 residues.

There are many counts of this clonotype. Its ends do not fully match the called genes, so a read error is possible. The chain links TRBV7-6 to TRBJ2-7, with D hard to call. CDR3 length: 13 residues. Germline CDR1 is SGHVS and CDR2 is FNYEAQ. CDR3 DNA: TGTGCCAGCAGTTTAGCTCATTCCTACGAGCAGTACTTC. Translating it yields CASSLAHSYEQYF.

This clonotype was counted at least ten times. The chain carries TRBV28 and TRBJ2-7; no firm D call. The CDR3 spans 12 residues. Germline CDR1 MDHEN, CDR2 SYDVKM. Trimming cost V 7 bases and J 4 bases, with 11 bases left between them. CDR3 amino acids: CASNKAEYEQYF. CDR3 nucleotides: TGTGCCAGCAACAAAGCCGAGTACGAGCAGTACTTC.

The chain links TRBV12-3 or TRBV12-4 to TRBJ2-3, with D possibly TRBD1 on 6 matching bases. The CDR3 is made up of 16 amino acids. Between the trimmed V and J ends, which lost 3 bases and 6 bases, there was a span of 19 bases. The CDR3 DNA sequence: TGTGCCAGCAGTTTGGGACACCAGGTCGATGTGGATACGCAGTATTTT. Protein: CASSLGHQVDVDTQYF.

J is TRBJ2-2 and V is TRBV7-9; 7 bases align to TRBD2. CDR1 is SEHNR, CDR2 FQNEAQ, per germline (reference sequence). CDR3 size: 16 residues. Trimming cost V 6 bases and J 2 bases; bases outside gene matches: 9. Here the CDR3 reads CASSITLAANTGELFF. In DNA, the CDR3 is TGTGCCAGCAGTATTACCCTAGCGGCCAACACCGGGGAGCTGTTTTTT. Full variable domain (outside the CDR3, taken from reference TRBV7-9 and TRBJ2-2): DTGVSQNPRHKITKRGQNVTFRCDPISEHNRLYWYRQTLGQGPEFLTYFQNEAQLEKSRLLSDRFSAERPKGSFSTLEIQRTEQGDSAMYLCASSITLAANTGELFFGEGSRLTVL.

The chain links TRBV29-1 to TRBJ1-1; D remains unclear. The CDR3 contains 10 residues. Germline V CDR1 and CDR2: SQVTM, ANQGSEA. Trimming pared 7 bases from V and 3 bases from J, leaving 6 bases between. The CDR3 sequence is CSARDTEAFF. In nucleotides, the CDR3 is TGCAGCGCACGGGACACTGAAGCTTTCTTT.

The rearrangement links TRBV15 to TRBJ2-7, with 10 bases lining up with TRBD1. This CDR3 comprises 14 residues. Trimming took 3 bases from V and 5 from J; bases not matched to a gene: 4. Germline lookup yields CDR1 LNHNV and CDR2 YYDKDF (reference sequence). The DNA of the CDR3 is TGTGCCACCAGCAGTGGACAGGGGGAAAACGAGCAGTACTTC. Protein sequence: CATSSGQGENEQYF.

This clonotype was observed many times. The chain uses TRBV3-1 and TRBJ2-5; no clear D. Trimming shortened V by 11 bases and J by 6 bases, and 19 bases separated the two germline ends. The germline V gene encodes CDR1 LGHDT and CDR2 YNNKEL (reference sequence). This CDR3 spans 13 amino acids. CDR3: CAYGNSLTQTQYF. The CDR3 DNA is TGTGCCTACGGTAACAGCCTAACACAGACCCAGTACTTC.

This clonotype showed up just a few times. This chain uses TRBV29-1 with TRBJ2-5; a possible D gene is TRBD2 (6 bases). V was shortened by 6 bases and J by 5 bases, with 16 bases between the two germline ends. The CDR3 is 13 amino acids. From germline, CDR1 is SQVTM and CDR2 ANQGSEA. CDR3 in DNA: TGCAGCGTGGATGACGGGGGATTGGAGACCCAGTACTTC. It yields the protein CSVDDGGLETQYF.

This sequence joins TRBV5-1 and TRBJ2-3, with 11 bases matching TRBD2. Losses at the gene ends were 5 bases for V and 2 bases for J; bases not matched to a gene: 7. The CDR3 loop spans 16 amino acids. Looked up from germline, CDR1 is SGHRS and CDR2 is YFSETQ. The DNA for the CDR3 is TGCGCCAGCAGGCAGGAGACTAGCGGGGACACAGATACGCAGTATTTT. Protein sequence: CASRQETSGDTDTQYF.

This clonotype was recorded a few times. The V call is TRBV19, the J call TRBJ1-5; 7 positions match TRBD1. Germline CDR1 reads LNHDA; CDR2 reads SQIVND (reference sequence). V dropped 1 base and J dropped 2; count of bases not matched to a gene: 5. This CDR3 has 16 amino acids. CDR3 in amino acids: CASSIASDRGNQPQHF. The CDR3 DNA follows: TGTGCCAGTAGTATAGCTTCCGACAGGGGCAATCAGCCCCAGCATTTT.

The genes are TRBV24-1 and TRBJ1-1, with a weak D call TRBD1 (6 bases). Germline CDR1 KGHDR, CDR2 SFDVKD. V was pared by 2 bases and J by 6 bases, with 12 bases between. This CDR3 comprises 14 residues. CDR3 DNA: TGTGCCACCAGTGATTCCATCGGGGGCCCTGAAGCTTTCTTT. Protein: CATSDSIGGPEAFF.

Only a few counts were recorded for this clonotype. The chain carries TRBV20-1 and TRBJ2-5; D is ambiguous. Germline V gene sequence: CDR1 DFQATT, CDR2 SNEGSKA (reference sequence). Trimming removed 0 bases from V and 5 bases from J, with 13 bases in between. The CDR3 sequence is 14 residues long. The CDR3 here is CSARDGAIGETQYF. As DNA, the CDR3 is TGCAGTGCTAGAGATGGAGCGATCGGGGAGACCCAGTACTTC.

The CDR3 spells CASSLAVWGGGETQYF. CDR3 DNA: TGTGCCAGCAGCTTAGCGGTTTGGGGGGGAGGTGAGACCCAGTACTTC. This sequence joins TRBV7-2 and TRBJ2-5; TRBD2 aligns across 7 bases. The CDR3 consists of 16 residues. Trimming took 0 bases from V and 5 from J; bases not matched to a gene: 9. Germline CDR1 is SGHTA and CDR2 is FQGNSA.

The J gene is TRBJ2-5, the V gene TRBV20-1; 10 bases match TRBD2. The CDR3 is made up of 22 amino acids. CDR1 and CDR2 (germline): DFQATT, SNEGSKA (reference sequence). The CDR3 loop reads CSILQEDRGIESGRALWETQYF. CDR3 nucleotide sequence: TGCAGCATCCTTCAAGAAGACAGGGGAATAGAAAGCGGGAGGGCCCTCTGGGAGACCCAGTACTTC.